These 28 T cell receptor beta chains originate from one sample sequenced in a study of T cells after yellow fever vaccination. TCRdb reprocessed the 5' RACE reads via MiXCR and lists one record per CDR3 protein. The repertoire holds around 500,000 distinct CDR3 sequences, 20% to 25% seen once, with approximately 16% in the top ten. The sequences come from PBMCs, collected roughly 20 days after the first yellow fever vaccination. The receptors come from a man aged 18 to 30 who received the YFV17D yellow fever vaccine.

This clonotype was recorded at least ten times. The rearrangement uses TRBV24-1 and TRBJ2-2, with D possibly TRBD2 on 5 matching bases. The CDR3 runs to 13 residues. V lost 2 bases, J lost 5 bases, and 5 bases lay in between. Germline CDR1 reads KGHDR; CDR2 reads SFDVKD. The CDR3 nucleotides are TGTGCCACCAGTGATTGGGAGACCGGGGAGCTGTTTTTT. This translates into CATSDWETGELFF.

V usage is TRBV5-1 and J usage is TRBJ2-2; TRBD2 might be the D (5 bases). The CDR3 covers 17 residues. The germline gives CDR1 SGHRS, CDR2 YFSETQ. Trimming took off 4 bases at V and 3 bases at J, with 19 bases between the two ends. As DNA, the CDR3 is TGCGCCAGCAGCCTAGCCGCAGTTTTCGGTGACACCGGGGAGCTGTTTTTT. Translated: CASSLAAVFGDTGELFF.

This clonotype was detected only a few times. This chain connects TRBV3-1 to TRBJ2-3; D perhaps matches TRBD2 (6 bases). The CDR3 extends over 18 amino acids. Trimming removed 4 bases from V and 0 bases from J, with 20 bases in between. Germline V gives CDR1 LGHDT, CDR2 YNNKEL (reference sequence). The CDR3 DNA sequence: TGTGCCAGCAGCCCCTCGGGTAGCGGAACTCTAAGCACAGATACGCAGTATTTT. Translation: CASSPSGSGTLSTDTQYF.

The count of this clonotype is one. This chain joins TRBV13 and TRBJ2-1, with D perhaps matching TRBD1 (6 bases). Germline V gene lookup returns CDR1 PRHDT and CDR2 FYEKMQ (reference sequence). This CDR3 is built from 17 residues. Trimming pared 5 bases from V and 0 bases from J, leaving 17 bases between. CDR3 residues: CASSPRDTLASYNEQFF. The CDR3 nucleotides are TGTGCCAGCAGCCCTCGGGACACCCTGGCCTCCTACAATGAGCAGTTCTTC.

This clonotype has more than one count but fewer than ten. The chain carries TRBV27 and TRBJ2-7, with D possibly being TRBD1 or TRBD2 (5 bases each). Germline-derived CDR1 and CDR2 are MNHEY and SMNVEV (reference sequence). With 8 bases removed from V and 3 bases from J, the gap between germline ends came to 14 bases. The CDR3 length is 13 residues. The CDR3 reads CASSMGVLYEQYF. CDR3 in DNA: TGTGCCAGCTCTATGGGGGTCCTCTACGAGCAGTACTTC.

This clonotype has more than one count but fewer than ten. The chain recombines TRBV5-6 with TRBJ1-6; TRBD1 might be the D (5 bases). The V end was cut by 6 bases, the J end by 7 bases, with 17 bases between. The CDR3 totals 15 residues. Germline V gene data show CDR1 as SGHDT and CDR2 as YYEEEE. This CDR3 is CASNPYGTVNSPLHF. In DNA, the CDR3 is TGTGCCAGCAACCCCTACGGGACGGTGAATTCACCCCTCCACTTT.

The chain carries TRBV20-1 and TRBJ2-7, with D possibly TRBD1 on 5 matching bases. V dropped 3 bases and J dropped 3 bases, with 6 bases sitting between them. Germline CDR1 reads DFQATT; CDR2 reads SNEGSKA (reference sequence). CDR3 length equals 11 residues. In nucleotides, the CDR3 is TGCAGTGCTAGGGACAACTACGAGCAGTACGTC. Encoded protein: CSARDNYEQYV.

The V call is TRBV24-1, the J call TRBJ1-1; D may be TRBD1 (6 bases). V was trimmed by 7 bases and J by 4 bases, leaving 18 bases between them. This CDR3 is 15 amino acids long. Germline V gene data show CDR1 as KGHDR and CDR2 as SFDVKD. The CDR3, as DNA: TGTGCCACCAGCCCGAGGGGGGGGGCGCCCACTGAAGCTTTCTTT. Amino acid sequence: CATSPRGGAPTEAFF.

The chain carries TRBV7-9 and TRBJ1-2; 9 positions match TRBD1. V was pared by 5 bases and J by 6 bases, with 10 bases of the junction left unmatched. CDR3 length: 15 amino acids. Germline values: CDR1 SEHNR, CDR2 FQNEAQ (reference sequence). CDR3 DNA: TGTGCCAGCAGCCTGGGGGACAGGGAAAGAGATGGCTACACCTTC. As protein: CASSLGDRERDGYTF.

This clonotype has a handful of counts. V gene TRBV4-3 combines with J gene TRBJ2-3; D remains unclear. The germline V and J ends were trimmed by 0 bases and 2 bases, with 15 bases remaining between them. Germline loops: CDR1 LGHNA, CDR2 YSLEER. The CDR3 covers 17 residues. CDR3 bases: TGCGCCAGCAGCCAAGAAGGATCGCGAACCCTCACAGATACGCAGTATTTT. It translates to CASSQEGSRTLTDTQYF.

V usage is TRBV7-3 and J usage is TRBJ2-6, with no clear D. This CDR3 comprises 17 residues. Germline values: CDR1 SGHTA, CDR2 FQGTGA. V was shortened by 5 bases and J by 0 bases, with 14 bases between the two germline ends. In nucleotides, the CDR3 is TGTGCCAGCAGCCCCACGCGGCCGAGCTCTGGGGCCAACGTCCTGACTTTC. Its protein is CASSPTRPSSGANVLTF.

The gene calls are TRBV20-1 and TRBJ2-5; no clear D. Germline V gene lookup returns CDR1 DFQATT and CDR2 SNEGSKA (reference sequence). The CDR3 sequence is 14 residues long. V was clipped by 0 bases and J by 5 bases, with 13 bases between them. CDR3 protein: CSARDKRGWETQYF. The CDR3 DNA sequence: TGCAGTGCTAGAGATAAGAGAGGATGGGAGACCCAGTACTTC.

This sequence joins TRBV6-1 and TRBJ2-3, with 11 bases fitting TRBD2. V was pared by 6 bases and J by 3 bases, with 5 bases of the junction left unmatched. Germline V lookup: CDR1 MNHNS, CDR2 SASEGT. The CDR3 is made up of 15 amino acids. This CDR3 is CASRASGGRTDTQYF. In DNA form, the CDR3 reads TGTGCCAGCAGGGCTAGCGGGGGGCGAACAGATACGCAGTATTTT.

This clonotype was seen many times. This chain links TRBV7-6 with TRBJ1-1; D is possibly TRBD1 (6 bases). Trimming stripped 3 bases from V and 2 bases from J, with 10 bases between. Germline V gene sequence: CDR1 SGHVS, CDR2 FNYEAQ. There are 14 residues in the CDR3. The CDR3 region is CASSLTGGNTEAFF. In DNA, the CDR3 is TGTGCCAGCAGCTTGACCGGGGGCAACACTGAAGCTTTCTTT. The full variable domain, its missing parts supplied by reference TRBV7-6 and TRBJ1-1, is GAGVSQSPRYKVTKRGQDVALRCDPISGHVSLYWYRQALGQGPEFLTYFNYEAQQDKSGLPNDRFSAERPEGSISTLTIQRTEQRDSAMYRCASSLTGGNTEAFFGQGTRLTVV.

The table lists this clonotype with a few counts. The chain's CDR3 is CATSGTGGSETQYF. For the CDR3, the DNA is TGTGCCACCTCCGGGACAGGGGGTTCGGAGACCCAGTACTTC. The chain employs TRBV24-1 and TRBJ2-5; 11 nucleotides line up with TRBD1. Trimming removed 9 bases from V and 5 bases from J; junction bases left unmatched: 7. In germline, CDR1 is KGHDR, CDR2 SFDVKD. The CDR3 extends over 14 amino acids.

In its sample, this clonotype was seen many times. A read error may produce the germline difference seen at one junction end. The V gene is TRBV5-1, the J gene TRBJ2-3; no firm D call. CDR1 and CDR2 (germline): SGHRS, YFSETQ. The CDR3 consists of 15 residues. The CDR3 here is CASSLGPGSTDTQYF. The DNA for the CDR3 is TGTGCCAGCAGTTTAGGGCCGGGTAGCACAGATACGCAGTATTTT. Together with reference TRBV5-1 and TRBJ2-3, the CDR3 gives the full variable domain: KAGVTQTPRYLIKTRGQQVTLSCSPISGHRSVSWYQQTPGQGLQFLFEYFSETQRNKGNFPGRFSGRQFSNSRSEMNVSTLELGDSALYLCASSLGPGSTDTQYFGPGTRLTVL.

This clonotype was seen repeatedly, ten times or more. This CDR3 is CASSLTGGWQKLFF. CDR3 DNA sequence: TGCGCCAGCAGCTTAACAGGGGGCTGGCAAAAACTGTTTTTT. The rearrangement joins TRBV5-1 to TRBJ1-4; TRBD1 aligns across 9 bases. V was pared by 2 bases and J by 9 bases, with 5 bases of the junction left unmatched. The CDR3 sequence is 14 residues long. Germline V gene data show CDR1 as SGHRS and CDR2 as YFSETQ.

V usage is TRBV25-1 and J usage is TRBJ2-5, with 13 bases aligning to TRBD2. Germline V gives CDR1 MGHDK, CDR2 SYGVNS. The CDR3 sequence is 15 residues long. With 4 bases clipped from V and 5 bases from J, the junction kept 4 bases outside the gene matches. CDR3 nucleotides: TGTGCCAGCAGTGCACTAGCGGGGGGGCCGGAGACCCAGTACTTC. Its translation is CASSALAGGPETQYF.

This clonotype showed up just a few times. V gene TRBV5-4 combines with J gene TRBJ2-5, with a tentative D call TRBD1 (6 bases). CDR1 is SGHNT and CDR2 is YYREEE in the germline V gene (reference sequence). Trimming removed 4 bases at V and 2 bases at J, with 12 bases between. CDR3 length equals 14 residues. Here the CDR3 reads CASSRDNGQETQYF. The CDR3 coding sequence is TGTGCCAGCAGCCGGGACAACGGACAAGAGACCCAGTACTTC. Variable domain in full (rest from reference TRBV5-4 and TRBJ2-5): ETGVTQSPTHLIKTRGQQVTLRCSSQSGHNTVSWYQQALGQGPQFIFQYYREEENGRGNFPPRFSGLQFPNYSSELNVNALELDDSALYLCASSRDNGQETQYFGPGTRLLVL.

This chain uses TRBV20-1 with TRBJ2-1; D is undetermined. Germline V gene sequence: CDR1 DFQATT, CDR2 SNEGSKA (reference sequence). This CDR3 is built from 12 residues. V was shortened by 0 bases and J by 13 bases, with 13 bases between the two germline ends. CDR3 protein: CSARDTLGQQFF. The CDR3, as DNA: TGCAGTGCTAGAGACACCCTAGGGCAACAGTTCTTC.

This clonotype has just a few counts. This chain connects TRBV7-2 to TRBJ2-1; possibly TRBD2 for D (6 bases). CDR1 and CDR2 from the germline V gene are SGHTA and FQGNSA. The CDR3 length is 13 residues. Trimming cost V 7 bases and J 8 bases, with 15 bases left between them. This chain's CDR3 is CASTPGGAYEQFF. Written as DNA, the CDR3 is TGTGCCAGCACCCCCGGAGGGGCTTATGAGCAGTTCTTC. The full variable domain, its missing parts supplied by reference TRBV7-2 and TRBJ2-1, is GAGVSQSPSNKVTEKGKDVELRCDPISGHTALYWYRQSLGQGLEFLIYFQGNSAPDKSGLPSDRFSAERTGGSVSTLTIQRTQQEDSAVYLCASTPGGAYEQFFGPGTRLTVL.

The CDR3 here is CASSQATSGVYNEQFF. In nucleotides, the CDR3 is TGCGCCAGCAGCCAAGCTACCAGCGGGGTTTACAATGAGCAGTTCTTC. This chain joins TRBV4-1 and TRBJ2-1, with 7 bases fitting TRBD2. CDR3 length: 16 residues. Germline CDR1 reads MGHRA; CDR2 reads YSYEKL. V shed 1 base, J shed 4 bases, and the junction held 7 bases outside the gene matches.

The rearrangement uses TRBV6-1 and TRBJ2-5; TRBD2 aligns across 13 bases. The CDR3 has 15 residues. The ends lost 5 bases at V and 3 bases at J; junction bases unmatched: 3. Per the germline V gene, CDR1 is MNHNS and CDR2 is SASEGT. The CDR3, as DNA: TGTGCCAGCAGTAGGACTAGCGGGGGTGAAGAGACCCAGTACTTC. It yields the protein CASSRTSGGEETQYF.

V usage is TRBV6-1 and J usage is TRBJ1-4; D is possibly TRBD1 (6 bases). The V end was cut by 6 bases, the J end by 3 bases, with 14 bases between. The germline CDR1 and CDR2 sequences are MNHNS and SASEGT. The CDR3 covers 15 residues. CDR3 in amino acids: CASSRWTASNEKLFF. The CDR3 DNA reads TGTGCCAGCAGCCGATGGACAGCTTCTAATGAAAAACTGTTTTTT.

The chain links TRBV3-1 to TRBJ2-1; D perhaps matches TRBD1 (5 bases). CDR3 length: 12 residues. Germline CDR1 reads LGHDT; CDR2 reads YNNKEL (reference sequence). V gave up 1 base and J gave up 13 bases, with 11 bases separating them. For the CDR3, the DNA is TGTGCCAGCAGCCAAGGGGGCCTGGATCAGTTCTTC. Protein product: CASSQGGLDQFF.

This clonotype was detected a few times. The rearrangement links TRBV11-2 to TRBJ2-3; D unclear. V lost 3 bases to trimming and J lost 8 bases, with 12 bases between them. The CDR3 has 13 residues. The germline V gene has CDR1 SGHAT and CDR2 FQNNGV. CDR3 sequence: CASSFTSSATQYF. DNA for the CDR3: TGTGCCAGCAGCTTCACCTCGTCGGCTACGCAGTATTTT.

The chain is built from TRBV10-3 and TRBJ2-7, with 10 bases aligning to TRBD1. Looked up from germline, CDR1 is ENHRY and CDR2 is SYGVKD. Losses at the gene ends were 10 bases for V and 6 bases for J; bases not matched to a gene: 12. CDR3 length equals 14 residues. Written as DNA, the CDR3 is TGTGCCACCCGGGACAGGGGTCCGGAGGTCGAGCAGTACTTC. Protein: CATRDRGPEVEQYF.

The chain has TRBV7-9 and TRBJ2-7; possibly TRBD1 for D (6 bases). The V and J ends lost 5 bases and 5 bases respectively, with 13 bases between them. Germline assignment: CDR1 SEHNR and CDR2 FQNEAQ (reference sequence). This CDR3 has 13 amino acids. CDR3 bases: TGTGCCAGCAGCCCCAGGACAGTTCACGAGCAGTACGTC. Protein: CASSPRTVHEQYV.